Only a few counts were recorded for the clone carrying this T cell receptor (beta chain). These data are taken from a study of blood T cell repertoires in COVID-19. Study at large: Donors in the United States, Italy and Spain gave samples during acute or convalescent COVID-19.

The table came from immunoSEQ multiplex PCR; TCRdb's copy has only in-frame clones and leaves some out. Among 150,000 to 200,000 clones listed, more than 75% were seen once. The germline gives CDR1 SGHVS, CDR2 FNYEAQ. Unmatched junction bases numbered 11, after V lost 0 bases and J lost 4 bases. The CDR3 totals 18 residues. Material for sequencing was PBMCs or T cells enriched from blood (not recorded which). J is TRBJ2-1 and V is TRBV7-6; 8 nucleotides align to TRBD1. The receptor was derived from a woman in her 50s with acute COVID-19. This CDR3 is CASSLAGWGQDSYNEQFF. CDR3 nucleotide sequence: TGTGCCAGCAGCTTAGCGGGGTGGGGACAGGATTCGTACAATGAGCAGTTCTTC.